The 20 T cell receptor beta chains below were found in one sample sequenced in a study of PD-1 blockade in classical Hodgkin lymphoma. Time point of the sample: cycle 4 day 1 (C4D1), after 6 weeks of nivolumab. Brentuximab vedotin exposure varied, and every patient relapsed after autologous stem cell transplantation. From thawed PBMCs, magnetic negative selection was used to isolate the CD8+ T cells. Assay: immunoSEQ multiplex PCR; the TCRdb copy retains only in-frame clones and omits some. The sample has 6,000 to 8,000 clones, 65% to 85% seen once; the top ten hold 30% to 45%. Sequencing was performed on CD8+ T cells from blood, taken before the fourth cycle of nivolumab. The receptors here all came from a human donor with classical Hodgkin lymphoma.

The chain carries TRBV4-3 and TRBJ2-7; a weak D match, TRBD1 (6 bases). This CDR3 is built from 16 residues. V was shortened by 0 bases and J by 2 bases, with 14 bases between the two germline ends. Germline values: CDR1 LGHNA, CDR2 YSLEER. Here the CDR3 reads CASSQDSGAGPYEQYF. CDR3 DNA sequence: TGCGCCAGCAGCCAAGATTCAGGGGCCGGACCCTACGAGCAGTACTTC.

The genes are TRBV6-5 and TRBJ2-2, with D possibly TRBD1 on 6 matching bases. CDR3 size: 15 residues. V gave up 3 bases and J gave up 4 bases, with 12 bases separating them. The germline V gene encodes CDR1 MNHEY and CDR2 SVGAGI. The CDR3 region has the DNA TGTGCCAGCAGTTATACGTCCAGGGGCACCGGGGAGCTGTTTTTT. Translated: CASSYTSRGTGELFF.

This clone has a handful of counts. This chain connects TRBV6-1 to TRBJ1-3; tentatively, D is TRBD1 (5 bases). CDR1 and CDR2 from the germline V gene are MNHNS and SASEGT. With 0 bases removed from V and 3 bases from J, the gap between germline ends came to 12 bases. The CDR3 has 16 amino acids. The CDR3 nucleotides read TGTGCCAGCAGTGAAGCGGTCTTAGGGGTTGGAAACACCATATATTTT. Translation: CASSEAVLGVGNTIYF.

The rearrangement joins TRBV2 to TRBJ1-2; 8 bases align to TRBD1. The V gene end was trimmed by 1 base and the J gene end by 7 bases; junction bases not matched to a gene: 8. This CDR3 is built from 15 residues. The germline V gene has CDR1 SNHLY and CDR2 FYNNEI. The chain's CDR3 is CASSEGQGALVGYTF. In nucleotides, the CDR3 is TGTGCCAGCAGTGAAGGGCAGGGGGCTCTTGTTGGCTACACCTTC. Using reference TRBV2 and TRBJ1-2 for the parts outside the CDR3, the full variable domain is EPEVTQTPSHQVTQMGQEVILRCVPISNHLYFYWYRQILGQKVEFLVSFYNNEISEKSEIFDDQFSVERPDGSNFTLKIRSTKLEDSAMYFCASSEGQGALVGYTFGSGTRLTVV.

The chain uses TRBV14 and TRBJ2-5; D gene ambiguous. CDR1 and CDR2 (germline): SGHDN, FVKESK. The CDR3 is 12 amino acids. V lost 0 bases and J lost 7, with 6 bases in between. CDR3: CASSQDPRTQYF. Here the CDR3 DNA reads TGTGCCAGCAGCCAAGATCCGAGGACCCAGTACTTC. The variable domain in full, with the rest retrieved from reference TRBV14 and TRBJ2-5, is EAGVTQFPSHSVIEKGQTVTLRCDPISGHDNLYWYRRVMGKEIKFLLHFVKESKQDESGMPNNRFLAERTGGTYSTLKVQPAELEDSGVYFCASSQDPRTQYFGPGTRLLVL.

J is TRBJ1-1 and V is TRBV15; the D is unclear. The CDR3 loop spans 14 amino acids. Trimming left V 1 base short and J 6 bases short, with 12 bases between. Germline loops: CDR1 LNHNV, CDR2 YYDKDF (reference sequence). The DNA for the CDR3 is TGTGCCACCAGCAGAGCAGTCGGTAGCCCTGAAGCTTTCTTT. Its protein product is CATSRAVGSPEAFF.

This clone is medium-sized within its sample. Here the CDR3 reads CASSLTGASSYEQYF. CDR3 in DNA: TGTGCCAGCAGTTTGACAGGCGCCAGCTCCTACGAGCAGTACTTC. The V gene is TRBV6-6, the J gene TRBJ2-7, with a possible D match to TRBD1 (6 bases). Germline values: CDR1 MNHNY, CDR2 SVGAGI (reference sequence). V was pared by 4 bases and J by 0 bases, with 13 bases between. The CDR3 runs 15 residues.

The rearrangement uses TRBV7-4 and TRBJ1-5; D gene unclear. Deletions cut 1 base from V and 3 bases from J, with 10 bases between. The CDR3 spans 15 residues. CDR1 SGHVT and CDR2 SQSDAQ come from the germline V gene. CDR3 in amino acids: CASSLVEGYNQPQHF. CDR3 nucleotide sequence: TGTGCCAGCAGCTTAGTGGAAGGGTACAATCAGCCCCAGCATTTT.

The chain recombines TRBV7-8 with TRBJ2-7; a weak D match, TRBD2 (6 bases). Germline V CDR1 and CDR2: SGHVS, FQNEAQ. The CDR3 has 13 amino acids. V lost 3 bases, J lost 0 bases, and 6 bases lay in between. The chain's CDR3 is CASSLDYSYEQYF. The CDR3 DNA reads TGTGCCAGCAGCTTGGACTACTCCTACGAGCAGTACTTC.

The genes are TRBV6-1 and TRBJ2-2; perhaps TRBD1 as D (5 bases). Trimming pared 6 bases from V and 5 bases from J, leaving 10 bases between. The germline gives CDR1 MNHNS, CDR2 SASEGT. This CDR3 comprises 13 residues. In nucleotides, the CDR3 is TGTGCCAGCAGCGATCAGGGTACCGGGGAGCTGTTTTTT. Protein sequence: CASSDQGTGELFF.

The V gene is TRBV9, the J gene TRBJ1-5, with a possible D match to TRBD1 (5 bases). The V and J ends lost 0 bases and 10 bases respectively, with 17 bases between them. The CDR3 loop spans 15 amino acids. CDR1 SGDLS and CDR2 YYNGEE come from the germline V gene. CDR3 bases: TGTGCCAGCAGCGTAGGGGGGACCGCCATCAGCCCCCAGCATTTT. This encodes CASSVGGTAISPQHF.

The gene calls are TRBV6-6 and TRBJ2-1, with 11 positions matching TRBD2. The germline gives CDR1 MNHNY, CDR2 SVGAGI (reference sequence). This CDR3 has 15 amino acids. With 5 bases clipped from V and 5 bases from J, the junction kept 5 bases outside the gene matches. CDR3 DNA sequence: TGTGCCAGCAGTCCTGTACTAGCGGGGGACAATGAGCAGTTCTTC. Residues: CASSPVLAGDNEQFF.

The chain uses TRBV4-1 and TRBJ2-3; no firm D call. The CDR3 consists of 14 residues. Germline lookup yields CDR1 MGHRA and CDR2 YSYEKL. Trimming left V 3 bases short and J 8 bases short, with 15 bases between. The CDR3 is CASSHDWLDSTQYF. The DNA for the CDR3 is TGCGCCAGCAGCCACGACTGGCTTGACTCTACGCAGTATTTT.

In regard to this clone: It is likely a read error: a sequence one base away is far more abundant. The sample has other DNA sequences that encode this CDR3 too. The CDR3 DNA reads TGTGCCAGCAGCTGGGACAAGTCCTATGGCTACACCTTC. Encoded protein: CASSWDKSYGYTF. The chain recombines TRBV7-9 with TRBJ1-2; D may be TRBD1 (6 bases). V was cut by 4 bases and J by 4 bases, with 10 bases left in between. The length of the CDR3 is 13 residues. Germline values: CDR1 SEHNR, CDR2 FQNEAQ (reference sequence). Variable domain in full (rest from reference TRBV7-9 and TRBJ1-2): DTGVSQNPRHKITKRGQNVTFRCDPISEHNRLYWYRQTLGQGPEFLTYFQNEAQLEKSRLLSDRFSAERPKGSFSTLEIQRTEQGDSAMYLCASSWDKSYGYTFGSGTRLTVV.

The chain employs TRBV5-1 and TRBJ2-3, with 8 bases identical to TRBD1. This CDR3 is built from 16 residues. Germline V gives CDR1 SGHRS, CDR2 YFSETQ. Trimming removed 0 bases from V and 3 bases from J; junction bases left unmatched: 6. Written as DNA, the CDR3 is TGCGCCAGCAGCTTGGCGACAGGGGCCGCGACAGATACGCAGTATTTT. It translates to CASSLATGAATDTQYF.

This rearrangement joins TRBV9 to TRBJ2-1, with a weak D call TRBD1 (7 bases). The germline V and J ends were trimmed by 3 bases and 4 bases, with 11 bases remaining between them. The length of the CDR3 is 14 residues. CDR1 and CDR2 from the germline V gene are SGDLS and YYNGEE. The CDR3 nucleotides read TGTGCCAGCAGCGAGACAGGGAGGTACAATGAGCAGTTCTTC. It is translated as CASSETGRYNEQFF.

The V and J genes are TRBV4-2 and TRBJ2-1, with 11 nucleotides matching TRBD2. Germline values: CDR1 LGHNA, CDR2 YNFKEQ. The CDR3 covers 16 residues. V gave up 2 bases and J gave up 9 bases; unmatched junction bases: 9. This CDR3 reads CASSQYNLAGGSEQFF. CDR3 nucleotides: TGTGCCAGCAGCCAATACAACCTAGCGGGAGGAAGTGAGCAGTTCTTC.

This clone occurred once. The chain joins TRBV18 to TRBJ2-3, with a weak D call TRBD1 (6 bases). This CDR3 has 14 amino acids. V gave up 2 bases and J gave up 3 bases, with 9 bases separating them. CDR1 and CDR2 from the germline V gene are KGHSH and LQKENI. CDR3 region: CASSPTGFTDTQYF. The DNA for the CDR3 is TGTGCCAGCTCACCAACAGGGTTTACAGATACGCAGTATTTT. Combining the CDR3 with reference TRBV18 and TRBJ2-3 gives the whole variable domain NAGVMQNPRHLVRRRGQEARLRCSPMKGHSHVYWYRQLPEEGLKFMVYLQKENIIDESGMPKERFSAEFPKEGPSILRIQQVVRGDSAAYFCASSPTGFTDTQYFGPGTRLTVL.

The V gene is TRBV4-1, the J gene TRBJ2-7; D not certain. Trimming took off 0 bases at V and 2 bases at J, with 8 bases between the two ends. The CDR3 spans 14 residues. Germline CDR1 and CDR2: MGHRA and YSYEKL. The CDR3 DNA reads as TGCGCCAGCAGCCAAGATACGCACACCTACGAGCAGTACTTC. Its protein product is CASSQDTHTYEQYF.

J is TRBJ2-3 and V is TRBV7-2; TRBD2 matches at 12 bases. Germline CDR1 SGHTA, CDR2 FQGNSA. V lost 2 bases to trimming and J lost 0 bases; unmatched junction nucleotides: 6. This CDR3 is built from 18 residues. The CDR3 protein is CASSLRPSGRASTDTQYF. The CDR3 region has the DNA TGTGCCAGCAGCTTAAGGCCTAGCGGGAGGGCTAGCACAGATACGCAGTATTTT. Based on the CDR3 plus reference TRBV7-2 and TRBJ2-3, the full variable domain is GAGVSQSPSNKVTEKGKDVELRCDPISGHTALYWYRQSLGQGLEFLIYFQGNSAPDKSGLPSDRFSAERTGGSVSTLTIQRTQQEDSAVYLCASSLRPSGRASTDTQYFGPGTRLTVL.